The rows below give T cell receptor beta chains drawn from one sample of a study of T cell repertoires in cytomegalovirus infection. Their target antigens are unknown. TCRdb ran MiXCR on the reads and lists one entry per CDR3 protein. The sample contains 300,000 to 400,000 distinct CDR3 sequences, approximately 32% of which appear only once. The material sequenced was cultured PBMCs, taken from culture after CMV antigen stimulation. Receptor source: a human donor in good health (CMV status not recorded). Some clones in this sample may be carry-over from other donors' samples. Both conserved end residues are part of each CDR3.

J: TRBJ2-7; V: TRBV20-1; CDR3: CSAKNSGRAEQYF
J: TRBJ1-2; V: TRBV19; CDR3: CASSMRGPALYGYTF
J: TRBJ1-2; V: TRBV7-8; CDR3: CASSLFQTGGGYTF
J: TRBJ1-6; V: TRBV4-1; CDR3: CASSQKEQGNSPLHF
J: TRBJ1-5; V: TRBV12-3/TRBV12-4; CDR3: CASGLYSNQPQHF
J: TRBJ2-1; V: TRBV19; CDR3: CASNAPGGAPYNEQFF
J: TRBJ2-5; V: TRBV7-8; CDR3: CASSATGTSGETQYF
J: TRBJ1-5; V: TRBV27; CDR3: CASSFSLEDNQPQHF
J: TRBJ1-5; V: TRBV12-3/TRBV12-4; CDR3: CASSLEGSSGAQHF
J: TRBJ1-4; V: TRBV7-2; CDR3: CASSLRRAGVEKLFF
J: TRBJ2-7; V: TRBV4-1; CDR3: CASSQDPTHSYEQYF
J: TRBJ1-2; V: TRBV12-3/TRBV12-4; CDR3: CASSDSVFNYGYTF
J: TRBJ2-3; V: TRBV28; CDR3: CASSPDSDGDTQYF
J: TRBJ2-1; V: TRBV6-1; CDR3: CASTVGGSNNEQFF
J: TRBJ2-5; V: TRBV7-2; CDR3: CASSPSRDSQETQYF
J: TRBJ1-5; V: TRBV23-1; CDR3: CASSQPLGTGLYQPQHF
J: TRBJ1-1; V: TRBV7-2; CDR3: CASSTRVGLLTEAFF
J: TRBJ2-2; V: TRBV7-3; CDR3: CASSGTSGRSGELFF
J: TRBJ2-3; V: TRBV20-1; CDR3: CSARRLAGDTQYF
J: TRBJ2-1; V: TRBV6-5; CDR3: CASSYSPSGRYEQFF
J: TRBJ1-2; V: TRBV7-2; CDR3: CASSPRTGNYGYTF
J: TRBJ2-5; V: TRBV7-9; CDR3: CASSLQGTLQETQYF
J: TRBJ2-1; V: TRBV7-6; CDR3: CASSPRIGEQFF
J: TRBJ2-7; V: TRBV6-1; CDR3: CASSATGTGRYEQYF
J: TRBJ2-7; V: TRBV18; CDR3: CASSPVNSGRQEQYF
J: TRBJ2-7; V: TRBV20-1; CDR3: CSARDPGTRGGEQYF
J: TRBJ2-7; V: TRBV7-8; CDR3: CASSLGTGLRDEQYF
J: TRBJ1-4; V: TRBV5-5; CDR3: CASSLGIASMGTNEKLFF
J: TRBJ1-2; V: TRBV12-3/TRBV12-4; CDR3: CASSLATGGNYGYTF
J: TRBJ1-3; V: TRBV10-3; CDR3: CAISEGDRRTIYF
J: TRBJ2-2; V: TRBV10-3; CDR3: CAISPRGRADTGELFF
J: TRBJ1-5; V: TRBV12-3/TRBV12-4; CDR3: CASSLYPLTGGLQPQHF
J: TRBJ1-2; V: TRBV29-1; CDR3: CSVPGQGMAGGYTF
J: TRBJ2-1; V: TRBV19; CDR3: CASSWDYYNEQFF
J: TRBJ1-6; V: TRBV28; CDR3: CASGQGTDNSPLHF
J: TRBJ2-1; V: TRBV5-5; CDR3: CASSLEAGGTYNEQFF
J: TRBJ1-5; V: TRBV7-8; CDR3: CASSLVGASNQPQHF
J: TRBJ2-1; V: TRBV7-6; CDR3: CASSLLGGGQFF
J: TRBJ1-5; V: TRBV7-3; CDR3: CASATQGGGPQHF
J: TRBJ1-5; V: TRBV7-9; CDR3: CASSSTGGINQPQHF
J: TRBJ1-5; V: TRBV7-2; CDR3: CASSLGNSVGNQPQHF